These T cell receptor beta chains were read from a single sample in a study of cytomegalovirus exposure and HLA in healthy donors. Method: immunoSEQ multiplex PCR; TCRdb's copy keeps in-frame clones and lacks some. The data show 85,000 to 100,000 clones, approximately 63% seen once. Sequenced: PBMCs. The receptor source for this set is a woman in her twenties or thirties in good health and CMV-seronegative. The CDR3 runs from the conserved cysteine through the conserved F or W. Fields, in order: J gene, clone size, V gene, D gene, CDR3 protein, CDR3 DNA. D genes are given only for firm matches. Not every row has a clone size; where given, it reads once, few, many or a size class.

j_call: TRBJ1-3
clone_size: -
v_call: TRBV5-1
d_call: -
cdr3_aa: CASSGGDYSKAISGNTIYF
cdr3_nt: TGCGCCAGCAGCGGGGGGGACTACTCAAAGGCAATCTCTGGAAACACCATATATTTT

j_call: TRBJ2-2
clone_size: once
v_call: TRBV5-1
d_call: -
cdr3_aa: CASSSRPGGELFF
cdr3_nt: TGCGCCAGCAGCTCCCGCCCGGGTGGGGAGCTGTTTTTT

j_call: TRBJ1-2
clone_size: -
v_call: TRBV2
d_call: -
cdr3_aa: CASSEAATRYGYTF
cdr3_nt: TGTGCCAGCAGTGAAGCGGCCACGAGGTATGGCTACACCTTC

j_call: TRBJ1-2
clone_size: -
v_call: TRBV6-5
d_call: -
cdr3_aa: CASSYGQFNYGYTF
cdr3_nt: TGTGCCAGCAGTTACGGGCAGTTTAACTATGGCTACACCTTC

j_call: TRBJ2-1
clone_size: -
v_call: TRBV25-1
d_call: TRBD1
cdr3_aa: CASKTAGQGIVEQFF
cdr3_nt: TGTGCCAGCAAAACGGCGGGACAGGGGATAGTTGAGCAGTTCTTC

j_call: TRBJ2-5
clone_size: -
v_call: TRBV2
d_call: TRBD1
cdr3_aa: CASRGDRGQRETQYF
cdr3_nt: TGTGCCAGCAGGGGGGACAGGGGGCAGCGAGAGACCCAGTACTTC

j_call: TRBJ2-7
clone_size: -
v_call: TRBV4-3
d_call: -
cdr3_aa: CASSQDPGSGRWEQYF
cdr3_nt: TGCGCCAGCAGCCAAGATCCGGGGAGCGGAAGGTGGGAGCAGTACTTC

j_call: TRBJ1-1
clone_size: few
v_call: TRBV6-5
d_call: -
cdr3_aa: CASNFRIGTEAFF
cdr3_nt: TGTGCCAGCAACTTCCGAATTGGCACTGAAGCTTTCTTT

j_call: TRBJ1-5
clone_size: few
v_call: TRBV27
d_call: TRBD1
cdr3_aa: CASRRQGKSNQPQHF
cdr3_nt: TGTGCCAGCAGACGACAGGGGAAGAGCAATCAGCCCCAGCATTTT

j_call: TRBJ1-3
clone_size: -
v_call: TRBV7-2
d_call: -
cdr3_aa: CASSIPQGWGSSGNTIYF
cdr3_nt: TGTGCCAGCAGCATACCACAGGGTTGGGGGAGCTCTGGAAACACCATATATTTT

j_call: TRBJ2-6
clone_size: -
v_call: TRBV5-1
d_call: TRBD2
cdr3_aa: CASSLYPGGGSGANVLTF
cdr3_nt: TGCGCCAGCAGCCTATACCCTGGGGGAGGGTCTGGGGCCAACGTCCTGACTTTC

j_call: TRBJ2-2
clone_size: few
v_call: TRBV2
d_call: TRBD1
cdr3_aa: CASRVDRGITGELFF
cdr3_nt: TGTGCCAGCAGGGTAGACAGGGGGATCACCGGGGAGCTGTTTTTT

j_call: TRBJ1-1
clone_size: -
v_call: TRBV4-1
d_call: -
cdr3_aa: CASSQDPRNTEAFF
cdr3_nt: TGCGCCAGCAGCCAAGATCCCAGAAACACTGAAGCTTTCTTT

j_call: TRBJ1-5
clone_size: -
v_call: TRBV27
d_call: -
cdr3_aa: CASSFGGVDQPQHF
cdr3_nt: TGTGCCAGCAGTTTTGGGGGGGTCGATCAGCCCCAGCATTTT

j_call: TRBJ1-2
clone_size: -
v_call: TRBV27
d_call: -
cdr3_aa: CASRLTGSYGYTF
cdr3_nt: TGTGCCAGCAGGTTAACGGGGAGCTATGGCTACACCTTC

j_call: TRBJ1-1
clone_size: -
v_call: TRBV28
d_call: -
cdr3_aa: CASSMPRARSFF
cdr3_nt: TGTGCCAGCAGTATGCCCAGGGCTCGGTCTTTCTTT

j_call: TRBJ2-7
clone_size: -
v_call: TRBV10-3
d_call: TRBD2
cdr3_aa: CAITRASGRGEQYF
cdr3_nt: TGTGCCATCACCAGAGCCAGCGGGAGAGGCGAGCAGTACTTC

j_call: TRBJ2-1
clone_size: few
v_call: TRBV27
d_call: -
cdr3_aa: CASSWRAEVGYEQFF
cdr3_nt: TGTGCCAGCAGTTGGCGAGCGGAGGTCGGGTATGAGCAGTTCTTC

j_call: TRBJ1-1
clone_size: -
v_call: TRBV5-6
d_call: -
cdr3_aa: CASSSISLRGEAFF
cdr3_nt: TGTGCCAGCAGCTCGATAAGTTTACGCGGGGAAGCTTTCTTT

j_call: TRBJ2-5
clone_size: -
v_call: TRBV6-1
d_call: -
cdr3_aa: CASRTGSETQYF
cdr3_nt: TGTGCCAGCAGAACCGGGTCAGAGACCCAGTACTTC

j_call: TRBJ1-6
clone_size: -
v_call: TRBV6-5
d_call: -
cdr3_aa: CASSQGNSPLHF
cdr3_nt: TGTGCCAGCAGTCAGGGGAATTCACCCCTCCACTTT

j_call: TRBJ2-5
clone_size: -
v_call: TRBV7-2
d_call: -
cdr3_aa: CASRLSGFAAQYF
cdr3_nt: TGTGCCAGCCGTCTGTCGGGGTTCGCGGCCCAGTACTTC

j_call: TRBJ2-4
clone_size: -
v_call: TRBV11-2
d_call: TRBD1
cdr3_aa: CASSFAPSGTGGENIQYF
cdr3_nt: TGTGCCAGCAGCTTTGCGCCTTCCGGGACAGGGGGAGAAAACATTCAGTACTTC

j_call: TRBJ2-5
clone_size: -
v_call: TRBV7-2
d_call: -
cdr3_aa: CASSAEPPKTQYF
cdr3_nt: TGTGCCAGCAGCGCGGAACCTCCGAAGACCCAGTACTTC

j_call: TRBJ2-3
clone_size: -
v_call: TRBV25-1
d_call: -
cdr3_aa: CASRETGTDTQYF
cdr3_nt: TGTGCCAGCAGGGAGACAGGCACAGATACGCAGTATTTT

j_call: TRBJ1-2
clone_size: -
v_call: TRBV2
d_call: TRBD1
cdr3_aa: CASDYRGVHYGYTF
cdr3_nt: TGTGCCAGCGATTACAGGGGAGTACACTATGGCTACACCTTC

j_call: TRBJ2-1
clone_size: -
v_call: TRBV7-9
d_call: -
cdr3_aa: CASSLGRGAEYNEQFF
cdr3_nt: TGTGCCAGCAGCTTAGGGCGCGGGGCCGAATACAATGAGCAGTTCTTC

j_call: TRBJ2-7
clone_size: -
v_call: TRBV25-1
d_call: TRBD2
cdr3_aa: CASSESPSGKEQYF
cdr3_nt: TGTGCCAGCAGTGAAAGCCCTAGCGGTAAGGAGCAGTACTTC

j_call: TRBJ1-2
clone_size: few
v_call: TRBV5-1
d_call: -
cdr3_aa: CASSLGQGNYGYTF
cdr3_nt: TGCGCCAGCAGCTTGGGGCAGGGGAACTATGGCTACACCTTC

j_call: TRBJ2-1
clone_size: -
v_call: TRBV2
d_call: TRBD1
cdr3_aa: CASSEATGVPLSYNEQFF
cdr3_nt: TGTGCCAGCAGTGAAGCCACAGGGGTCCCTTTATCCTACAATGAGCAGTTCTTC

j_call: TRBJ1-5
clone_size: -
v_call: TRBV30
d_call: -
cdr3_aa: CAWKAEGNQPQHF
cdr3_nt: TGTGCCTGGAAGGCGGAAGGCAATCAGCCCCAGCATTTT

j_call: TRBJ1-4
clone_size: few
v_call: TRBV11-2
d_call: -
cdr3_aa: CASSSQTGWEEKLFF
cdr3_nt: TGTGCCAGCAGCTCTCAGACAGGTTGGGAAGAAAAACTGTTTTTT

j_call: TRBJ1-2
clone_size: -
v_call: TRBV7-9
d_call: -
cdr3_aa: CASSPIRGSENYGYTF
cdr3_nt: TGTGCCAGCAGCCCTATCAGGGGAAGCGAAAACTATGGCTACACCTTC

j_call: TRBJ2-1
clone_size: few
v_call: TRBV9
d_call: -
cdr3_aa: CASSVLSGGEEQFF
cdr3_nt: TGTGCCAGCAGCGTTCTTTCCGGGGGAGAAGAGCAGTTCTTC

j_call: TRBJ2-1
clone_size: -
v_call: TRBV27
d_call: TRBD2
cdr3_aa: CASKTTSGGAFYNEQFF
cdr3_nt: TGTGCCAGCAAAACGACTAGCGGGGGGGCCTTTTACAATGAGCAGTTCTTC

j_call: TRBJ2-1
clone_size: once
v_call: TRBV7-6
d_call: TRBD2
cdr3_aa: CASSVSGGPYNEQFF
cdr3_nt: TGTGCCAGCAGCGTTAGCGGGGGGCCCTACAATGAGCAGTTCTTC

j_call: TRBJ2-3
clone_size: -
v_call: TRBV6-1
d_call: -
cdr3_aa: CASSQQGSTDTQYF
cdr3_nt: TGTGCCAGCTCCCAACAGGGTAGCACAGATACGCAGTATTTT

j_call: TRBJ2-1
clone_size: -
v_call: TRBV28
d_call: -
cdr3_aa: CASRTPGKEQFF
cdr3_nt: TGTGCCAGCAGGACTCCAGGGAAGGAGCAGTTCTTC

j_call: TRBJ2-3
clone_size: -
v_call: TRBV7-2
d_call: -
cdr3_aa: CASSWGTGYNTQYF
cdr3_nt: TGTGCCAGCAGCTGGGGTACGGGATACAATACGCAGTATTTT

j_call: TRBJ1-4
clone_size: -
v_call: TRBV5-1
d_call: -
cdr3_aa: CASSMHKGEKLFF
cdr3_nt: TGCGCCAGCAGCATGCATAAAGGAGAAAAATTGTTTTTT

j_call: TRBJ2-5
clone_size: -
v_call: TRBV5-1
d_call: -
cdr3_aa: CASSVSRVGETQYF
cdr3_nt: TGCGCCAGCAGCGTGTCCAGGGTAGGAGAGACCCAGTACTTC

j_call: TRBJ1-2
clone_size: -
v_call: TRBV10-3
d_call: -
cdr3_aa: CAILGQGSYGYTF
cdr3_nt: TGTGCCATCCTTGGCCAGGGGTCCTATGGCTACACCTTC